This is a list of T cell receptor beta chains from one sample in a study of OX40 agonist ivuxolimab in advanced cancers. Libraries were prepared by immunoSEQ multiplex PCR; TCRdb keeps only in-frame clonotypes and omits some of them. The data show around 46,000 clones, with about 89% seen just once and over 9.5% held by the top ten. The material was CD4+ or CD8+ T cells sorted from blood, obtained in a trial of the OX40 agonist ivuxolimab. These TCRs come from an adult with an advanced solid tumor such as melanoma, head and neck, liver or kidney cancer. CDR3s leave out the opening cysteine and the closing phenylalanine or tryptophan.

ASSLGENTGELF,TRBV5-6
ASSFFIAKVLSFGEQY,TRBV11-3
AISESRGGNQPQH,TRBV10-3
ASSEVGGPLYEQY,TRBV4-2
ASSALTAVHNEKLF,TRBV7-9
SALRADRSLEAF,TRBV29-1
ASSQQNQPQH,TRBV14
ASGGGGLTDTQY,TRBV9
ASSVVTESTEAF,TRBV9
ASSLYSKDTDTQY,TRBV11-2
ASSPQGGNSPLH,TRBV4-1
ASSPGPSGLGNQPQH,TRBV13
TSSHGLAGALSLWANVLT,TRBV1
ASSETAHNQPQH,TRBV6-4
ASSWGGVNEKLF,TRBV6-5
ASSFLGTANYGYT,TRBV4-2
ASSYSAQGAYYEQY,TRBV6-5
ASSLSIDGNTEAF,TRBV27
ASSLQTSGTGEQY,TRBV27
ASSIRAGGSHEQY,TRBV19
ASSLGGGRTDTQY,TRBV13
ASSRDYTIY,TRBV4-3
ASSKGQGSEETQY,TRBV18
ASTSQADTEAF,TRBV13
ASSGQGIYYEQY,TRBV27
SVEDGQSITYEQY,TRBV29-1
ASSVAAGGGNEQF,TRBV9
AWALGHDYGYT,TRBV30
ASSFRLAGTPDTQY,TRBV7-8
ASSKATGTGNTIY,TRBV21-1
ASAPGQLYEQY,TRBV27
ASSFTLAGRGETQY,TRBV13
ASSLPFSFNEKLF,TRBV11-2
ASSLEGTRSYNSPLH,TRBV28
ASSYGSHTGELF,TRBV6-5
ASSQDQGASYEQY,TRBV4-3
ASSHGEGARNTEAF,TRBV5-1
ASSIGTGHYEQY,TRBV19
ASSGETGGYEQY,TRBV9
ASSVVLGRGGDTGELF,TRBV9
ASSLAGGQETQY,TRBV7-9
ASRIYGGYTEAF,TRBV19
ASSLTGNTEAF,TRBV19
ASTLGRLFPLH,TRBV7-9
ASSPGQGFHEQY,TRBV9
ASSPGQGKYEQY,TRBV6-6
ASRLAATDTQY,TRBV6-4
ASSFGLAEITDTQY,TRBV7-2
ASSLTSGGAWEQF,TRBV7-2